This T cell receptor (beta chain) was profiled in a study of cytomegalovirus exposure and HLA in healthy donors. This CDR3 has 14 residues. V lost 5 bases and J lost 4, with 12 bases in between. Germline V CDR1 and CDR2: SGHTA, FQGNSA. PCR primers comprised 60 Vbeta and 13 Jbeta primers. The assay was immunoSEQ multiplex PCR, and TCRdb's table has in-frame clones only and misses some. The sample has 95,000 to 120,000 clones, about 79% seen once; the top ten hold roughly 2.5%. The sequenced sample consisted of PBMCs. The chain couples TRBV7-2 to TRBJ1-5; a possible D gene is TRBD1 (5 bases). The source of this sequence is a woman younger than 35 in good health and CMV-seronegative. DNA for the CDR3: TGTGCCAGCAGCCCGCGGGGGGGGAATCAGCCCCAGCATTTT. The encoded protein is CASSPRGGNQPQHF.